A selection of T cell receptor beta chains follows, all from one sample in a study of vaccination effects on CD4 cells after COVID-19. Clones were sequenced by immunoSEQ multiplex PCR, and TCRdb holds only the in-frame ones, with some missing. The sample consists of approximately 28,000 clones, around 85% of them appearing once. These TCRs are of unknown antigen specificity. The source was CD4+ T cells from PBMCs cultured with SARS-CoV-2 spike peptides, collected after COVID-19 vaccination. These receptors were collected from a human donor who received a COVID-19 vaccine. Some clones in this sample may be carry-over from other donors' samples. CDR3s include the opening cysteine and the closing phenylalanine or tryptophan. The D gene is left open where the match is weak. Size is stated for part of the rows, as once, few or many counts, or as a class when the clone is expanded.

J gene: TRBJ2-3
V gene: TRBV5-1
clone size: .
D gene: .
CDR3 DNA: TGCGCCAGCAGCTTGTCTCGATCGATTTATGGCACAGATACGCAGTATTTT
CDR3 protein: CASSLSRSIYGTDTQYF

J gene: TRBJ2-6
V gene: TRBV2
clone size: .
D gene: .
CDR3 DNA: TGTGCCAGCAGTGAAGTTGGGCGTTCTGGGGCCAACGTCCTGACTTTC
CDR3 protein: CASSEVGRSGANVLTF

J gene: TRBJ2-3
V gene: TRBV19
clone size: .
D gene: .
CDR3 DNA: TGTGCCAGTAGTATTAGGGCAGGGTCGAAGAATCGAGATGGCACAGATACGCAGTATTTT
CDR3 protein: CASSIRAGSKNRDGTDTQYF

J gene: TRBJ2-5
V gene: TRBV7-2
clone size: .
D gene: .
CDR3 DNA: TGTGCCAGCGCCGTGAGAGACTCCCCGGAGACCCAGTACTTC
CDR3 protein: CASAVRDSPETQYF

J gene: TRBJ1-2
V gene: TRBV25-1
clone size: once
D gene: .
CDR3 DNA: TGTGCCAGCCACGGGGCCTATCCCCCTCATAACTATGGCTACACCTTC
CDR3 protein: CASHGAYPPHNYGYTF

J gene: TRBJ2-5
V gene: TRBV11-2
clone size: .
D gene: TRBD1
CDR3 DNA: TGTGCCAGCAGCTTCCGGGACAGACAAAAAGAGACCCAGTACTTC
CDR3 protein: CASSFRDRQKETQYF

J gene: TRBJ1-5
V gene: TRBV18
clone size: .
D gene: TRBD1
CDR3 DNA: TGTGCCAGCTCACCCGACAGGGGTTATAGCAATCAGCCCCAGCATTTT
CDR3 protein: CASSPDRGYSNQPQHF

J gene: TRBJ2-1
V gene: TRBV5-1
clone size: .
D gene: .
CDR3 DNA: TGCGCCAGCACTAGGCAGGGCCATATGGATGAGCAGTTCTTC
CDR3 protein: CASTRQGHMDEQFF

J gene: TRBJ1-1
V gene: TRBV5-1
clone size: .
D gene: .
CDR3 DNA: TGCGCCAGCAGCTCTTTCAGGGTGGAGAACACTGAAGCTTTCTTT
CDR3 protein: CASSSFRVENTEAFF

J gene: TRBJ2-4
V gene: TRBV28
clone size: .
D gene: .
CDR3 DNA: TGTGCCAGCAGTTTAGCCCCGTCCGGTGAGGGCATTCAGTACTTC
CDR3 protein: CASSLAPSGEGIQYF

J gene: TRBJ2-3
V gene: TRBV27
clone size: .
D gene: TRBD1
CDR3 DNA: TGTGCCAGCAGTCCCGACAGGGGCACAGATACGCAGTATTTT
CDR3 protein: CASSPDRGTDTQYF

J gene: TRBJ2-5
V gene: TRBV19
clone size: .
D gene: TRBD2
CDR3 DNA: TGTGCCAGTAGCCTACGAGCGGGGGGGATAGCGACCCAGTACTTC
CDR3 protein: CASSLRAGGIATQYF

J gene: TRBJ1-2
V gene: TRBV4-3
clone size: .
D gene: .
CDR3 DNA: TGCGCCAGCAGCTATAACCGGGCTGCCGGAGGCTACACCTTC
CDR3 protein: CASSYNRAAGGYTF

J gene: TRBJ2-3
V gene: TRBV25-1
clone size: .
D gene: .
CDR3 DNA: TGTGCCAGCAGTGAATGGGGCAGATCCGATACGCAGTATTTT
CDR3 protein: CASSEWGRSDTQYF

J gene: TRBJ2-6
V gene: TRBV30
clone size: .
D gene: .
CDR3 DNA: TGTGCCTGGAGTTCATATCGCGAAGGCTCTGGGGCCAACGTCCTGACTTTC
CDR3 protein: CAWSSYREGSGANVLTF

J gene: TRBJ1-5
V gene: TRBV11-2
clone size: .
D gene: TRBD1
CDR3 DNA: TGTGCCAGCAGCTCAGATGGGAGACAGGGCAGAACATATAGCAATCAGCCCCAGCATTTT
CDR3 protein: CASSSDGRQGRTYSNQPQHF

J gene: TRBJ1-2
V gene: TRBV14
clone size: .
D gene: .
CDR3 DNA: TGTGCCAGCAGCCAAGGGGGGGCAGGCTATGGCTACACCTTC
CDR3 protein: CASSQGGAGYGYTF

J gene: TRBJ1-5
V gene: TRBV3-1/TRBV3-2
clone size: few
D gene: .
CDR3 DNA: TGTGCCAGCAGCCAAGCTTTGCAGTCCAATCAGCCCCAGCATTTT
CDR3 protein: CASSQALQSNQPQHF

J gene: TRBJ1-2
V gene: TRBV10-1
clone size: .
D gene: .
CDR3 DNA: TGCGCCAGCAGTGATTTACGGGCCCAAGGCTACACCTTC
CDR3 protein: CASSDLRAQGYTF

J gene: TRBJ2-3
V gene: TRBV4-3
clone size: .
D gene: .
CDR3 DNA: TGCGCCAGCAGCCAAGAGGGGGGCCAACCGCCAGATACGCAGTATTTT
CDR3 protein: CASSQEGGQPPDTQYF